This T cell receptor (beta chain) emerged from a study of blood T cell repertoires in COVID-19. On the study more broadly: Acute and convalescent COVID-19 samples came from the United States, Italy and Spain. PBMCs, B-cell-depleted T cells, or T cells were the source of the cDNA or gDNA that made up the material.

Per the germline V gene, CDR1 is SGHTA and CDR2 is FQGNSA. J gave up 0 bases and V 5 bases, and 8 bases lay outside the gene matches. The CDR3 runs to 18 residues. Here immunoSEQ multiplex PCR was the method, and the copy in TCRdb shows in-frame clones only, minus some. The table includes about 55,000 clones, around 83% detected once. The sequence came from a woman aged 55-70 years with acute or convalescent COVID-19. The J gene is TRBJ2-6, the V gene TRBV7-2; 9 bases are a match to TRBD1. Material for sequencing was peripheral blood. The CDR3 sequence is CASSSKGQGNSGANVLTF. For the CDR3, the DNA is TGTGCCAGCAGCAGTAAGGGACAGGGCAACTCTGGGGCCAACGTCCTGACTTTC.